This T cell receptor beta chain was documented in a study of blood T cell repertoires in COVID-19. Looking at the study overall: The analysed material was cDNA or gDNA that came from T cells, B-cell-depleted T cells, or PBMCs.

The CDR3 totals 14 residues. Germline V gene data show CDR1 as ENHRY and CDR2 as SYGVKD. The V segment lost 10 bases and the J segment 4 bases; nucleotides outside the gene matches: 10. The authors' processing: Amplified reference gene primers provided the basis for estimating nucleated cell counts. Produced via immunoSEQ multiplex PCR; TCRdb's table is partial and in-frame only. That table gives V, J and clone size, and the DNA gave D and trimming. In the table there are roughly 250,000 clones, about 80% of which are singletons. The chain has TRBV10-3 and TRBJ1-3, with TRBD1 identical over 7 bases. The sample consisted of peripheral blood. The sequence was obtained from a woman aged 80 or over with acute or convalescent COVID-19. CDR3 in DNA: TGTGCCACGCACGATTCGGGACAGGGAAACACCATATATTTT. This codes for CATHDSGQGNTIYF.